This TCR beta chain appears in the sequencing data of a study of control samples from healthy donors and cancer patients. V lost 5 bases, J lost 3 bases, and 11 bases lay in between. CDR1 SGHTA and CDR2 FQGNSA come from the germline V gene. The CDR3 is 14 residues long. Sequencing was performed with immunoSEQ multiplex PCR; in TCRdb, only in-frame clones are kept and a portion is missing. The sample yields approximately 230,000 clones, approximately 80% seen once. The sample comprised PBMCs. This chain uses TRBV7-2 with TRBJ1-5; a weak D match, TRBD1 (5 bases). The TCR was taken from a woman in her fifties or sixties with lung cancer. For the CDR3, the DNA is TGTGCCAGCAGCCCCGGACAAGTCAATCAGCCCCAGCATTTT. Its protein is CASSPGQVNQPQHF.